A selection of T cell receptor beta chains follows, all from one sample in a study of T cell responses to AZD1222 COVID-19 vaccine. Sequencing used immunoSEQ multiplex PCR; TCRdb keeps in-frame clones, though not all of them. The sample includes around 140,000 clones, 80% to 90% of them seen just once. The sequencing used peripheral blood, collected on day 0 of AZD1222 vaccination. These TCRs come from an adult in good health. Each CDR3 is given with its conserved first and last residue. A D gene is named only where the DNA matches it firmly. Where a row states a size, it is once, few, many or the class of an expanded clone; other rows omit it.

length: 16; size: .; V: TRBV4-1; D: TRBD1; J: TRBJ1-5; CDR3: CASSQDGTGGGQPQHF; DNA: TGCGCCAGCAGCCAAGACGGTACAGGGGGTGGACAGCCCCAGCATTTT
length: 13; size: .; V: TRBV10-2; D: .; J: TRBJ1-1; CDR3: CASSESTITEAFF; DNA: TGCGCCAGCAGTGAGTCGACCATCACTGAAGCTTTCTTT
length: 12; size: .; V: TRBV29-1; D: .; J: TRBJ1-2; CDR3: CSVEFSGSVYTF; DNA: TGCAGCGTTGAGTTTAGTGGCAGTGTCTACACCTTC
length: 18; size: .; V: TRBV7-9; D: TRBD1; J: TRBJ2-6; CDR3: CASTHNRDRGIGANVLTF; DNA: TGTGCCAGCACTCACAACCGGGACAGGGGGATTGGGGCCAACGTCCTGACTTTC
length: 15; size: once; V: TRBV5-1; D: .; J: TRBJ1-2; CDR3: CASNDGYSPYYGYTF; DNA: TGCGCCAGCAACGATGGTTACAGTCCCTACTATGGCTACACCTTC
length: 13; size: .; V: TRBV19; D: .; J: TRBJ1-5; CDR3: CASSLGQYQPQHF; DNA: TGTGCCAGTAGCCTCGGACAGTATCAGCCCCAGCATTTT
length: 15; size: once; V: TRBV3-1/TRBV3-2; D: .; J: TRBJ1-1; CDR3: CASSQVVLMNTEAFF; DNA: TGTGCCAGCAGCCAAGTAGTCCTGATGAACACTGAAGCTTTCTTT
length: 15; size: .; V: TRBV11-2; D: .; J: TRBJ1-1; CDR3: CASSVRRAGDTEAFF; DNA: TGTGCCAGCAGCGTGCGAAGGGCAGGGGACACTGAAGCTTTCTTT
length: 12; size: .; V: TRBV3-1/TRBV3-2; D: .; J: TRBJ2-5; CDR3: CASSSDGETQYF; DNA: TGTGCCAGCAGCTCGGACGGGGAGACCCAGTACTTC
length: 13; size: .; V: TRBV3-1/TRBV3-2; D: .; J: TRBJ1-1; CDR3: CASGPGVNTEAFF; DNA: TGTGCCAGCGGACCTGGAGTGAACACTGAAGCTTTCTTT
length: 15; size: .; V: TRBV30; D: .; J: TRBJ1-2; CDR3: CAWSRVGNSNYGYTF; DNA: TGTGCCTGGAGTCGGGTCGGGAATTCAAACTATGGCTACACCTTC
length: 11; size: .; V: TRBV9; D: .; J: TRBJ1-2; CDR3: CASRGAYGYTF; DNA: TGTGCCAGCAGGGGCGCCTATGGCTACACCTTC
length: 15; size: .; V: TRBV27; D: TRBD1; J: TRBJ1-2; CDR3: CASSMLGTANYGYTF; DNA: TGTGCCAGCAGTATGTTGGGGACAGCCAACTATGGCTACACCTTC
length: 15; size: .; V: TRBV30; D: TRBD2; J: TRBJ2-1; CDR3: CAWTAGGGVYNEQFF; DNA: TGTGCCTGGACCGCCGGGGGGGGCGTGTACAATGAGCAGTTCTTC
length: 15; size: .; V: TRBV5-4; D: .; J: TRBJ1-1; CDR3: CASSLPLGLGDEAFF; DNA: TGTGCCAGCAGCTTGCCATTGGGTTTAGGGGATGAAGCTTTCTTT
length: 13; size: .; V: TRBV6-5; D: .; J: TRBJ2-1; CDR3: CASRALAYNEQFF; DNA: TGTGCCAGCCGGGCCTTAGCCTACAATGAGCAGTTCTTC
length: 13; size: .; V: TRBV30; D: .; J: TRBJ1-6; CDR3: CAWSGSYNSPLHF; DNA: TGTGCCTGGAGTGGCTCCTATAATTCACCCCTCCACTTT
length: 15; size: .; V: TRBV4-2; D: .; J: TRBJ2-7; CDR3: CASSQGSGLGYEQYF; DNA: TGTGCCAGCAGCCAAGGGAGCGGTCTCGGCTACGAGCAGTACTTC
length: 16; size: .; V: TRBV28; D: .; J: TRBJ2-5; CDR3: CASRPMTGHLQETQYF; DNA: TGTGCCAGCAGACCAATGACGGGACACCTCCAAGAGACCCAGTACTTC
length: 15; size: .; V: TRBV6-5; D: .; J: TRBJ2-1; CDR3: CASSYHPSSYNEQFF; DNA: TGTGCCAGCAGTTACCATCCTTCTTCCTACAATGAGCAGTTCTTC
length: 15; size: .; V: TRBV5-1; D: .; J: TRBJ2-7; CDR3: CASSPHYSVPYEQYF; DNA: TGCGCCAGCAGCCCTCACTACTCGGTCCCCTACGAGCAGTACTTC
length: 13; size: once; V: TRBV12-5; D: .; J: TRBJ2-3; CDR3: CASGPTELDTQYF; DNA: TGTGCTAGTGGTCCCACGGAGTTAGATACGCAGTATTTT
length: 15; size: once; V: TRBV11-3; D: TRBD1; J: TRBJ2-2; CDR3: CASSLVGQGTGELFF; DNA: TGTGCCAGCAGCTTAGTAGGACAGGGGACCGGGGAGCTGTTTTTT
length: 14; size: .; V: TRBV10-3; D: TRBD1; J: TRBJ1-5; CDR3: CAISAGTGDQPQHF; DNA: TGTGCCATCAGTGCCGGGACAGGGGATCAGCCCCAGCATTTT
length: 13; size: .; V: TRBV5-6; D: .; J: TRBJ1-2; CDR3: CASSLQINYGYTF; DNA: TGTGCCAGCAGCTTACAGATTAACTATGGCTACACCTTC
length: 15; size: .; V: TRBV27; D: .; J: TRBJ2-2; CDR3: CASSKGGLNTGELFF; DNA: TGTGCCAGCAGCAAGGGGGGCCTGAACACCGGGGAGCTGTTTTTT
length: 13; size: .; V: TRBV7-8; D: .; J: TRBJ1-5; CDR3: CASSSTGRQPQHF; DNA: TGTGCCAGCAGCTCTACAGGGCGGCAGCCCCAGCATTTT
length: 15; size: once; V: TRBV4-1; D: TRBD1; J: TRBJ1-2; CDR3: CASSDPGDRGRGYTF; DNA: TGCGCCAGCAGCGACCCCGGGGACAGGGGCCGGGGCTACACCTTC